The text below deals with one TCR beta chain. Its target antigen remains unknown. One base away there is no much larger clone; base qualities are not given. TCR beta CDR3 regions were amplified from RNA transcripts for repertoire sequencing. The first round was an RT-PCR using HTBI primers with the Qiagen OneStep RT-PCR kit, and this first round was followed by a second-round multiplex PCR, then size selection and purification. The libraries underwent paired-end sequencing with 100 bp reads on an Illumina HiSeq2000. On the authors' methods: SOAPnuke was used to process the reads, throwing out any read that had adapters, had uncalled bases, had a mean Phred below 15, or lacked an exact constant-primer or identifier match. COPE v1.2.5 was used to merge high-quality paired reads. Clonotypes were defined as unique nucleotide sequences and were aligned to IMGT TRB V, D and J references using MiTCR v1.1. Analysis was restricted to V-J combinations with a frequency above 0.0001, which covered roughly 99% of repertoires. A TCR clonal expansion and chaos score per V-J combination was defined as the ratio of F50 clonal expansion to chaos observed in the TCRdist matrix. Welch's t-statistics and random forest were used to reduce the features to 10 to 15 V-J combinations, which were then used as input to a naive Bayes classifier. Thyroid-blood repertoire similarity was quantified with the Morisita-Horn index. The public reads were run again by TCRdb, first through fastp at Q25 and then through MiXCR, and only productive beta chains were kept. Rows are unified per CDR3 protein, each entry keeping the most common DNA and genes. TCRdb's processing, not the study's, gives the V and J calls here. The sample table shows roughly 1.1 million distinct CDR3 sequences, and about two fifths are seen once. Approximately 10% of the sample comes from the top ten.

The data are from a study of Graves' ophthalmopathy and Graves' hyperthyroidism (dated by TCRdb to the late 2010s). Regarding the study in general: Stable hyperthyroidism was defined as no progression to ophthalmopathy within 18 months of follow-up. To tell Graves' ophthalmopathy apart from Graves' hyperthyroidism, and to predict which patients would progress to ophthalmopathy, the study relied on TCR beta repertoire signatures. In total, around 140 blood samples were TCR-sequenced: fewer than 50 ophthalmopathy, some 75 hyperthyroidism and roughly 17 hyperthyroidism-to-ophthalmopathy patients. To explore V-J signatures distinguishing ophthalmopathy from hyperthyroidism, a discovery set of around 100 patients (more than 40 ophthalmopathy, roughly 60 stable hyperthyroidism) was enrolled. An independent validation cohort comprised 18 hyperthyroidism patients and about 16 patients who later progressed from hyperthyroidism to ophthalmopathy. In several hyperthyroidism patients, the T-cell repertoires found in thyroid tissue were compared with those found in blood. Following sampling, methimazole starting at 30 mg daily was administered to hyperthyroidism patients, and high-dose intravenous methylprednisolone was administered to ophthalmopathy patients.

General conclusions and limits of the study: Among expanded thyroid clonotypes with frequency above 0.001, most also showed up in blood, which suggests that blood repertoires may reflect the thyroid immune response. In validation, the model predicted ophthalmopathy progression with more than 55% sensitivity and 72.22% specificity; roughly eleven predicted patients were CT-confirmed with GO in a median of approximately 6.2 months. In cross-validation, the 13-signature model distinguished ophthalmopathy from stable hyperthyroidism with nearly 90% sensitivity and 81.08% specificity, while in the test set the corresponding values were about 80% and 75%. Sample size was not predetermined statistically, and investigators were not blinded to group allocation.

Hyperthyroidism patients were newly diagnosed, with disease duration under 2 months, and aged 18 to 65 years. Patients with other autoimmune diseases, uncontrolled infections, pregnancy or lactation were excluded. Diagnosis relied on clinical symptoms, serum thyroxine, TRAb, thyroid ultrasound and orbital computed tomography. Total RNA was extracted with Trizol reagent and quality-checked on an Agilent 2100 Bioanalyzer. The receptor was isolated from an adult man with Graves' hyperthyroidism. Sequenced: peripheral blood or thyroid tissue (not recorded which).

CDR3 reads: CASSLWASGSVETQYF. The DNA reads TGTGCCAGCAGCCTTTGGGCTAGCGGGAGCGTGGAGACCCAGTACTTC. The sequence links TRBV11-2 to TRBJ2-5, with 10 bases in between that match TRBD2. The CDR3 numbers 16 residues from cysteine through phenylalanine. The sequence is cut down to CDR3 DNA, 48 bases in frame from base 1. CDR1 SGHAT and CDR2 FQNNGV are derived from the germline V gene. Trimmed from V: 5 bases; trimmed from J: 5 bases; junction bases lacking a gene match: 11.